A single sample gave rise to the 32 T cell receptor beta chains below, sequenced in a study of regulatory dendritic cells for organ transplantation. The assay was immunoSEQ multiplex PCR, and TCRdb's table has in-frame clones only and misses some. Of roughly 30,000 clones listed, roughly 84% are singletons. Sequencing input: naive CD8+ T cells from blood. Subset of the sample: CD45RA+ naive T cells. Receptors originate from a human donor in good health.

The V gene is TRBV11-3, the J gene TRBJ2-5, with 8 bases fitting TRBD2. V was clipped by 1 base and J by 4 bases; unmatched bases: 11. The germline gives CDR1 SGHNT, CDR2 YENEEA. The CDR3 has 17 residues. The CDR3 DNA reads TGTGCCAGCAGCTTAGTCCTTAGCGGGGTACCTGGAGAGACCCAGTACTTC. Its translation: CASSLVLSGVPGETQYF.

This chain joins TRBV7-8 and TRBJ2-7; the D is unclear. Germline CDR1 SGHVS, CDR2 FQNEAQ. V lost 6 bases, J lost 7 bases, and 13 bases lay in between. This CDR3 has 12 amino acids. The CDR3 here is CASSSTWQEQYF. The CDR3 DNA reads TGTGCCAGCAGTTCGACATGGCAGGAGCAGTACTTC.

The CDR3 reads CASSLVAQGNYNEQFF. CDR3 coding DNA: TGTGCCAGCAGCTTAGTGGCACAGGGCAACTACAATGAGCAGTTCTTC. This chain links TRBV7-2 with TRBJ2-1; D perhaps matches TRBD1 (6 bases). Germline V CDR1 and CDR2: SGHTA, FQGNSA. This CDR3 comprises 16 residues. V gave up 1 base and J gave up 3 bases, with 13 bases separating them. Drawing the rest from reference TRBV7-2 and TRBJ2-1, the complete variable domain is GAGVSQSPSNKVTEKGKDVELRCDPISGHTALYWYRQSLGQGLEFLIYFQGNSAPDKSGLPSDRFSAERTGGSVSTLTIQRTQQEDSAVYLCASSLVAQGNYNEQFFGPGTRLTVL.

The gene calls are TRBV4-2 and TRBJ1-1; 7 positions match TRBD1. Per germline, CDR1 LGHNA and CDR2 YNFKEQ. CDR3 length equals 15 residues. Germline trimming cut 0 bases from V and 10 bases from J; bases unmatched to any gene: 11. The CDR3 bases are TGTGCCAGCAGCCAAGATTGGTTAGGGGGCCGGGCAGCTTTCTTT. It yields the protein CASSQDWLGGRAAFF.

CDR3 in DNA: TGTGCCACCAGCTCGTTGGGGACAGGGGGCAACGAGCAGTACTTC. Its protein product is CATSSLGTGGNEQYF. This rearrangement joins TRBV15 to TRBJ2-7; 12 nucleotides align to TRBD1. Germline V gives CDR1 LNHNV, CDR2 YYDKDF (reference sequence). There are 15 residues in the CDR3. J gave up 5 bases and V 5 bases, and 7 bases lay outside the gene matches.

The rearrangement joins TRBV7-9 to TRBJ2-1; D gene ambiguous. Germline loops: CDR1 SEHNR, CDR2 FQNEAQ (reference sequence). With 6 bases removed from V and 6 bases from J, the gap between germline ends came to 6 bases. The CDR3 sequence is 11 residues long. The CDR3 spells CASRRSNEQFF. In DNA, the CDR3 is TGTGCCAGCAGACGTAGCAATGAGCAGTTCTTC.

CDR3 in DNA: TGTGCCAGCAGTCCGGGACTGGGGGAAACTAACTATGGCTACACCTTC. Protein: CASSPGLGETNYGYTF. The chain combines TRBV7-2 with TRBJ1-2; TRBD1 might be the D (5 bases). The CDR3 runs to 16 residues. Germline V gene sequence: CDR1 SGHTA, CDR2 FQGNSA. The V and J ends lost 6 bases and 0 bases respectively, with 17 bases between them.

V gene TRBV9 combines with J gene TRBJ2-3; maybe TRBD2 (7 bases). The CDR3 loop spans 16 amino acids. Germline loops: CDR1 SGDLS, CDR2 YYNGEE. With 7 bases removed from V and 4 bases from J, the gap between germline ends came to 22 bases. CDR3 in amino acids: CASAPGWGGVADTQYF. The DNA of the CDR3 is TGTGCCAGCGCCCCAGGGTGGGGGGGCGTTGCAGATACGCAGTATTTT.

This clone was recorded once. In DNA, the CDR3 is TGTGCCAGCAGTTTATCGCGGAACACTGAAGCTTTCTTT. It is translated as CASSLSRNTEAFF. V gene TRBV27 combines with J gene TRBJ1-1; D not certain. The CDR3 totals 13 residues. The V and J ends lost 0 bases and 1 base respectively, with 3 bases between them. CDR1 and CDR2 (germline): MNHEY, SMNVEV (reference sequence).

This chain links TRBV7-9 with TRBJ2-5; 9 bases are shared with TRBD2. Germline V lookup: CDR1 SEHNR, CDR2 FQNEAQ (reference sequence). This CDR3 region has 17 residues. With 9 bases clipped from V and 2 bases from J, the junction kept 16 bases outside the gene matches. Here the CDR3 reads CASVPRGTSTIQETQYF. CDR3 coding DNA: TGTGCCAGTGTGCCCCGAGGGACTAGCACGATACAAGAGACCCAGTACTTC. The whole variable domain, filled in from reference TRBV7-9 and TRBJ2-5, reads DTGVSQNPRHKITKRGQNVTFRCDPISEHNRLYWYRQTLGQGPEFLTYFQNEAQLEKSRLLSDRFSAERPKGSFSTLEIQRTEQGDSAMYLCASVPRGTSTIQETQYFGPGTRLLVL.

The chain joins TRBV5-4 to TRBJ1-1; 9 bases match TRBD1. Germline V CDR1 and CDR2: SGHNT, YYREEE (reference sequence). Trimming at V came to 0 bases and at J to 6 bases, leaving 3 bases not matched to a gene. There are 14 residues in the CDR3. CDR3: CASSLEQGAAEAFF. The DNA for the CDR3 is TGTGCCAGCAGCTTGGAACAGGGGGCCGCTGAAGCTTTCTTT.

The genes are TRBV7-2 and TRBJ2-7; TRBD2 matches at 7 bases. The CDR3 covers 14 residues. Germline CDR1 is SGHTA and CDR2 is FQGNSA. V lost 0 bases to trimming and J lost 1 base; unmatched junction nucleotides: 0. As DNA, the CDR3 is TGTGCCAGCAGCTTAGCGCGGGGGTCCTACGAGCAGTACTTC. It codes for CASSLARGSYEQYF.

This clone was observed once. The chain combines TRBV9 with TRBJ2-3, with TRBD2 as a possible D gene (5 bases). The CDR3 is 14 amino acids. The germline CDR1 and CDR2 sequences are SGDLS and YYNGEE. The germline V and J ends were trimmed by 2 bases and 5 bases, with 12 bases remaining between them. The CDR3 loop is CASSVGIQVDTQYF. CDR3 bases: TGTGCCAGCAGCGTCGGGATTCAGGTAGATACGCAGTATTTT. Full variable domain (rest looked up from reference TRBV9 and TRBJ2-3): DSGVTQTPKHLITATGQRVTLRCSPRSGDLSVYWYQQSLDQGLQFLIQYYNGEERAKGNILERFSAQQFPDLHSELNLSSLELGDSALYFCASSVGIQVDTQYFGPGTRLTVL.

The CDR3 coding sequence is TGTGCCAGTAGCCGGGACAGGGCGATGAACACTGAAGCTTTCTTT. It specifies CASSRDRAMNTEAFF. The V gene is TRBV19, the J gene TRBJ1-1, with 9 positions matching TRBD1. CDR1 is LNHDA, CDR2 SQIVND, per germline (reference sequence). With 6 bases clipped from V and 0 bases from J, the junction kept 5 bases outside the gene matches. CDR3 length: 15 amino acids.

The chain joins TRBV9 to TRBJ1-6, with no clear D. Per the germline V gene, CDR1 is SGDLS and CDR2 is YYNGEE. The CDR3 is 15 residues long. The germline V and J ends were trimmed by 0 bases and 7 bases, with 11 bases remaining between them. The CDR3, as DNA: TGTGCCAGCAGCGTAGGGGCGGGAGAAAATTCACCCCTCCACTTT. Translated: CASSVGAGENSPLHF.

The CDR3 coding sequence is TGTGCCAGCGGGCCCTCTGCCCCGACCGAGCAGTACTTC. Its translation: CASGPSAPTEQYF. This chain connects TRBV9 to TRBJ2-7; D gene uncertain. There are 13 residues in the CDR3. Trimming removed 7 bases from V and 6 bases from J, with 17 bases in between. Germline V gives CDR1 SGDLS, CDR2 YYNGEE.

In DNA form, the CDR3 reads TGTGCCAGCAGCTTAGTAGGGGCTGGGGCCAACGTCCTGACTTTC. As protein: CASSLVGAGANVLTF. The chain couples TRBV7-9 to TRBJ2-6, with D possibly being TRBD1 (5 bases). This CDR3 comprises 15 residues. Germline CDR1 reads SEHNR; CDR2 reads FQNEAQ (reference sequence). Trimming removed 1 base at V and 2 bases at J, with 6 bases between.

The DNA for the CDR3 is TGTGCCATCCCCGGGGACAGGGGCACAGATACGCAGTATTTT. Encoded protein: CAIPGDRGTDTQYF. The rearrangement uses TRBV9 and TRBJ2-3; 9 bases align to TRBD1. V was clipped by 9 bases and J by 1 base; unmatched bases: 6. Germline V gene lookup returns CDR1 SGDLS and CDR2 YYNGEE. The CDR3 runs to 14 residues.

The rearrangement links TRBV11-2 to TRBJ1-2; D is uncertain. Trimming shortened V by 5 bases and J by 2 bases, and 9 bases separated the two germline ends. The CDR3 consists of 13 residues. Germline assignment: CDR1 SGHAT and CDR2 FQNNGV. The CDR3 spells CASSLGHNYGYTF. The CDR3 nucleotides are TGTGCCAGCAGCCTCGGTCACAACTATGGCTACACCTTC.

V usage is TRBV9 and J usage is TRBJ1-4; 7 bases agree with TRBD1. The CDR3 runs to 15 residues. V dropped 2 bases and J dropped 0; count of bases not matched to a gene: 1. Germline CDR1 SGDLS, CDR2 YYNGEE. The CDR3 region is CASSVGTATNEKLFF. The CDR3 coding sequence is TGTGCCAGCAGCGTTGGGACAGCAACTAATGAAAAACTGTTTTTT.

The genes are TRBV4-3 and TRBJ2-3, with TRBD1 as a possible D gene (6 bases). Germline assignment: CDR1 LGHNA and CDR2 YSLEER. This CDR3 spans 16 amino acids. The V end lost 1 base, the J end lost 0 bases, and 11 bases lay between the germline ends. The CDR3 region has the DNA TGCGCCAGCAGCCAAGGGACAGCAACCAGCACAGATACGCAGTATTTT. Amino acids: CASSQGTATSTDTQYF.

V gene TRBV18 combines with J gene TRBJ2-3; possibly TRBD1 for D (6 bases). V was pared by 5 bases and J by 2 bases, with 11 bases between. The CDR3 contains 14 residues. Germline loops: CDR1 KGHSH, CDR2 LQKENI. The DNA of the CDR3 is TGTGCCAGCTCAGCCCGGGACAACACAGATACGCAGTATTTT. Encoded protein: CASSARDNTDTQYF.

The chain recombines TRBV4-3 with TRBJ1-1, with unresolved D. CDR1 is LGHNA, CDR2 YSLEER, per germline. This CDR3 is built from 18 residues. The V and J ends lost 0 bases and 0 bases respectively, with 17 bases between them. In DNA form, the CDR3 reads TGCGCCAGCAGCCAAGATCGAACCAGGCCCTTAATGAACACTGAAGCTTTCTTT. Encoded protein: CASSQDRTRPLMNTEAFF.

The chain is built from TRBV7-8 and TRBJ2-7; D is perhaps TRBD1 (6 bases). V shed 6 bases and J shed 4 bases, with 13 bases lying between them. Germline CDR1 SGHVS, CDR2 FQNEAQ. The CDR3 totals 13 residues. The CDR3 sequence is CASRSGVSYEQYF. As DNA, the CDR3 is TGTGCCAGCAGATCAGGGGTCTCGTACGAGCAGTACTTC.

The gene calls are TRBV25-1 and TRBJ1-1; 7 bases match TRBD1. Germline CDR1 reads MGHDK; CDR2 reads SYGVNS. The CDR3 has 16 residues. Losses at the gene ends were 0 bases for V and 1 base for J; bases not matched to a gene: 5. CDR3 DNA: TGTGCCAGCAGTGAATATGGAGGGGGCACGAACACTGAAGCTTTCTTT. It codes for CASSEYGGGTNTEAFF.

This clone has just one count. The V and J genes are TRBV7-9 and TRBJ1-2, with 8 bases identical to TRBD1. The germline V gene has CDR1 SEHNR and CDR2 FQNEAQ (reference sequence). V was clipped by 1 base and J by 6 bases; unmatched bases: 1. This CDR3 comprises 13 residues. The CDR3 DNA is TGTGCCAGCAGCTTAGACAGGGGGGATGGCTACACCTTC. Amino acids: CASSLDRGDGYTF.

The chain carries TRBV18 and TRBJ2-1; 7 bases fit TRBD1. CDR1 is KGHSH, CDR2 LQKENI, per germline. Unmatched junction bases numbered 16, after V lost 5 bases and J lost 6 bases. This CDR3 contains 17 residues. This chain's CDR3 is CASSLGQEPHLGNEQFF. The DNA of the CDR3 is TGTGCCAGCTCATTAGGACAGGAGCCTCATCTTGGCAATGAGCAGTTCTTC.

The chain couples TRBV13 to TRBJ1-4; the D gene is possibly TRBD1 (6 bases). This CDR3 is built from 14 residues. The V end lost 5 bases, the J end lost 7 bases, and 14 bases lay between the germline ends. Germline-derived CDR1 and CDR2 are PRHDT and FYEKMQ (reference sequence). CDR3 sequence reads: CASSLGRGIEKLFF. For the CDR3, the DNA is TGTGCCAGCAGCCTCGGGAGGGGGATTGAAAAACTGTTTTTT.

With respect to this clone: Different DNA sequences within this sample yield the same CDR3. This chain links TRBV9 with TRBJ1-1, with unresolved D. From germline, CDR1 is SGDLS and CDR2 YYNGEE. The V gene lost 0 bases and the J gene lost 1 base, with 7 bases spanning the gap. The CDR3 consists of 14 residues. For the CDR3, the DNA is TGTGCCAGCAGCGTAGAACGGGAGAACACTGAAGCTTTCTTT. This sequence encodes CASSVERENTEAFF.

In its sample, this clone was seen a few times. V gene TRBV19 combines with J gene TRBJ2-7; TRBD1 aligns across 7 bases. CDR1 and CDR2 from the germline V gene are LNHDA and SQIVND (reference sequence). This CDR3 is 13 amino acids long. V lost 6 bases, J lost 6 bases, and 8 bases stayed unmatched. CDR3 loop: CASRTPGGAEQYF. The CDR3 coding sequence is TGTGCCAGTAGAACACCAGGGGGAGCCGAGCAGTACTTC.

This rearrangement joins TRBV19 to TRBJ2-7; perhaps TRBD1 as D (6 bases). Trimming shortened V by 6 bases and J by 1 base, and 16 bases separated the two germline ends. CDR1 is LNHDA and CDR2 is SQIVND in the germline V gene (reference sequence). The CDR3 is 15 amino acids. Here the CDR3 reads CASRVRQELSYEQYF. In nucleotides, the CDR3 is TGTGCCAGTAGAGTACGACAGGAGTTGTCCTACGAGCAGTACTTC.

The chain combines TRBV19 with TRBJ1-5; 9 bases match TRBD1. Germline V gene data show CDR1 as LNHDA and CDR2 as SQIVND (reference sequence). V was pared by 3 bases and J by 6 bases, with 3 bases of the junction left unmatched. This CDR3 comprises 14 residues. Here the CDR3 DNA reads TGTGCCAGTAGTATTGGGACAGGGATTCAGCCCCAGCATTTT. This encodes CASSIGTGIQPQHF.